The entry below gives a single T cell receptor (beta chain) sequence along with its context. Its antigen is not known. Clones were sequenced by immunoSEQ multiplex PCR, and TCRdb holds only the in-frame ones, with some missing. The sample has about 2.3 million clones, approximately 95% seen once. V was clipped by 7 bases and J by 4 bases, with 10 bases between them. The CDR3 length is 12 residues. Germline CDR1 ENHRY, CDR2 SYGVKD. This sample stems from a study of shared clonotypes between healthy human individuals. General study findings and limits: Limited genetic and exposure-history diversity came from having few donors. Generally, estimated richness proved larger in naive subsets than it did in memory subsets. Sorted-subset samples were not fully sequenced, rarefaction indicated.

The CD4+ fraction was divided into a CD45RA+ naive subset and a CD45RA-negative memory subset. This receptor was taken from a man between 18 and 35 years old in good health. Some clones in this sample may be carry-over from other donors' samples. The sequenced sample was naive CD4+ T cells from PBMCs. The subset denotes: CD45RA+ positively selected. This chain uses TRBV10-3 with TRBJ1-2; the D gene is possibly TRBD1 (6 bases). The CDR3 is CAITAGAYGYTF. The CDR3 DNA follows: TGTGCCATCACAGCAGGGGCCTATGGCTACACCTTC.